This TCR beta chain came from a study of blood T cell repertoires in COVID-19. At the level of the study: Collection of acute and convalescent COVID-19 samples took place in the United States, Italy and Spain. In each case, the material was cDNA or gDNA derived from T cells, B-cell-depleted T cells, or PBMCs.

In the original processing: Cell counts per sample came from amplifying reference gene primers. Measured with immunoSEQ multiplex PCR; TCRdb has only the in-frame clones, and not every one. V, J and clone size derive from that table, while D and trimming were established from the DNA sequence. The profile shows roughly 300,000 clones, about nine tenths of them singletons. In Seattle, patients joined the study during active infection and were tracked longitudinally. In germline, CDR1 is SGHVS, CDR2 FNYEAQ. The CDR3 length is 15 residues. Trimming took 3 bases from V and 1 from J; bases not matched to a gene: 5.

The genes are TRBV7-6 and TRBJ2-7, with 8 bases fitting TRBD2. This sequence was found in a woman aged 25-40 years with COVID-19, enrolled during active disease. Sequences were obtained from peripheral blood. CDR3 amino acids: CASSFVREGSYEQYF. CDR3 in DNA: TGTGCCAGCAGCTTCGTACGGGAGGGTTCCTACGAGCAGTACTTC.